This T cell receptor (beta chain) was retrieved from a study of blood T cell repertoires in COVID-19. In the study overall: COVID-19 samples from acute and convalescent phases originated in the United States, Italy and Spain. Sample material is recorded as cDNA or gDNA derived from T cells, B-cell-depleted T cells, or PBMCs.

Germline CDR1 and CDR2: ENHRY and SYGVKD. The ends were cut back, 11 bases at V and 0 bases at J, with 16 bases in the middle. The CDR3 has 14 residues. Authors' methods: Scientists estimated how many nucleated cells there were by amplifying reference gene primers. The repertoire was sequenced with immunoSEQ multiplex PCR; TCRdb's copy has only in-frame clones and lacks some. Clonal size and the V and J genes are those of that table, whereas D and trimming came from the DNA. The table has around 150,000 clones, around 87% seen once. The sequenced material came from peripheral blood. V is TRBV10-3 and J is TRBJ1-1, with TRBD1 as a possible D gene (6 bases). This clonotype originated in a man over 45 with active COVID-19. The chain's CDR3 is CAAQSQGMNTEAFF. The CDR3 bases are TGTGCCGCCCAAAGCCAGGGGATGAACACTGAAGCTTTCTTT.